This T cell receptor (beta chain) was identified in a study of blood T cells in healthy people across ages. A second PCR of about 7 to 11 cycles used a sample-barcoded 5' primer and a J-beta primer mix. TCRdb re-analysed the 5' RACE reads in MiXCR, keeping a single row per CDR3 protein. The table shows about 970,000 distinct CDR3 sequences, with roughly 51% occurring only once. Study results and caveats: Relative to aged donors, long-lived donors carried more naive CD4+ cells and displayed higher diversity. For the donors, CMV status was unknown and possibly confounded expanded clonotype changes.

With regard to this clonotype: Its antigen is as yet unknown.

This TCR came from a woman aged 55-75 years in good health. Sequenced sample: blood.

CDR3 bases: TGTGCCAGCACCGGACTACAATTCTACAATGAGCAGTTCTTC. It yields the protein CASTGLQFYNEQFF. V and J are TRBV28 and TRBJ2-1; tentatively, D is TRBD2 (6 bases). Trimming pared 7 bases from V and 3 bases from J, leaving 13 bases between. CDR3 length: 14 amino acids. Germline V gene sequence: CDR1 MDHEN, CDR2 SYDVKM.